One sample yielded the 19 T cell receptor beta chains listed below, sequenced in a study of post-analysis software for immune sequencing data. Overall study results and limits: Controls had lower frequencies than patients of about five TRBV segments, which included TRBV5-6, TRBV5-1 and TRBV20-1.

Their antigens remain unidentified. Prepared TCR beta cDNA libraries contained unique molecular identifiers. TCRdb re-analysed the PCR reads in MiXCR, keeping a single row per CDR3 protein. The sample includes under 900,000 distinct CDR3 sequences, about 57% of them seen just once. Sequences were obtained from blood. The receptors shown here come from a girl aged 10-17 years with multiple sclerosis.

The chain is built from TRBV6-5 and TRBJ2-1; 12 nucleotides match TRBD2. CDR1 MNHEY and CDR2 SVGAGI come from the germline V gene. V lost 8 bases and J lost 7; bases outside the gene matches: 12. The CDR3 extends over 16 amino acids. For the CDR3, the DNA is TGTGCCAGCCAAAATGGTCTAGCGGGGGGGAAGAATGAGCAGTTCTTC. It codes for CASQNGLAGGKNEQFF.

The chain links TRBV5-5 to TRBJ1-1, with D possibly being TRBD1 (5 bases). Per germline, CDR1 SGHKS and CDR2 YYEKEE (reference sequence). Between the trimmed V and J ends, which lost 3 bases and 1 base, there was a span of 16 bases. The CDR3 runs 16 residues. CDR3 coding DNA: TGTGCCAGCAGCTCATCGGGGGTGAAACCGAACACTGAAGCTTTCTTT. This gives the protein CASSSSGVKPNTEAFF.

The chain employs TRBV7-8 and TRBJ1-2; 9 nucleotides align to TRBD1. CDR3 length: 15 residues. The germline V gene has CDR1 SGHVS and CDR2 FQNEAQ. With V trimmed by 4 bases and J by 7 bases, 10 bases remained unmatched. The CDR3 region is CASSSSGTGSSGYTF. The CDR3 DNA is TGTGCCAGCAGCTCCTCCGGGACAGGGAGCTCTGGCTACACCTTC.

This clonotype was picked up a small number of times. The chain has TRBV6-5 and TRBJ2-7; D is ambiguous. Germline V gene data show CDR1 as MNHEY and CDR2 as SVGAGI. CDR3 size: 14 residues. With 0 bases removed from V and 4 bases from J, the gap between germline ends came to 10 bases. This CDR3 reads CASSYSTLLYEQYF. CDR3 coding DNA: TGTGCCAGCAGTTACTCGACGCTATTGTACGAGCAGTACTTC.

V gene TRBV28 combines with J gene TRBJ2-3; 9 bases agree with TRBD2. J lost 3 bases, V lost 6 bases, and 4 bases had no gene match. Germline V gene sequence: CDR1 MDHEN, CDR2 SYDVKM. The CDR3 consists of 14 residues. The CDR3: CASRKLAGTDTQYF. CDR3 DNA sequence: TGTGCCAGCAGGAAACTAGCGGGTACAGATACGCAGTATTTT.

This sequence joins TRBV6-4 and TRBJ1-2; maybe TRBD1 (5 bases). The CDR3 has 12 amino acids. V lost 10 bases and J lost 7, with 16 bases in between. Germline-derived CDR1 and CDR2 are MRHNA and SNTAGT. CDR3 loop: CATRGPPGGYTF. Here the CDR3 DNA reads TGTGCCACCCGGGGACCGCCGGGTGGCTACACCTTC.

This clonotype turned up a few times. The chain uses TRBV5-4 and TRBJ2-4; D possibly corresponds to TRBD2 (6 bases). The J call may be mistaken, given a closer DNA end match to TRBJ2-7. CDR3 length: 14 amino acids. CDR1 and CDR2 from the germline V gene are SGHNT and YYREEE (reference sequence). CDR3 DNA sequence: TGTGCCAGCAGCTTGGGACTAGGAGTCCACGAGCAGTACTTC. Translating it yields CASSLGLGVHEQYF.

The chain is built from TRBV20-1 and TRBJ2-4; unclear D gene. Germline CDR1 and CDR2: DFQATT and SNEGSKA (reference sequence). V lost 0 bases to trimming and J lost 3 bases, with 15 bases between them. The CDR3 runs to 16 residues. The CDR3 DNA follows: TGCAGTGCTAGAGATTGGAAACGGGCCGGCAAAAACATTCAGTACTTC. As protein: CSARDWKRAGKNIQYF.

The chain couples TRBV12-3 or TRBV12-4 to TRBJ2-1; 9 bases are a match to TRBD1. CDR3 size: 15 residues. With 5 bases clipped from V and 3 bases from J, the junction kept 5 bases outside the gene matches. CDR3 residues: CASSRRDRVYNEQFF. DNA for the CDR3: TGTGCCAGCAGTCGCCGGGACAGGGTCTACAATGAGCAGTTCTTC.

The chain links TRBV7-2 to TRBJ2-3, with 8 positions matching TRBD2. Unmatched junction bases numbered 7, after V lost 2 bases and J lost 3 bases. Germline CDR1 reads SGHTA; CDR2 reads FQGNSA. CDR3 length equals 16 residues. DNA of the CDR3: TGTGCCAGCAGCTTAATCGAGCGGGAGTTTACAGATACGCAGTATTTT. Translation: CASSLIEREFTDTQYF.

Written as DNA, the CDR3 is TGCAGTGCTAGCAGCCCCAGCACAGATACGCAGTATTTT. It encodes CSASSPSTDTQYF. This chain connects TRBV20-1 to TRBJ2-3, with no clear D. With 3 bases removed from V and 0 bases from J, the gap between germline ends came to 7 bases. The CDR3 is made up of 13 amino acids. Germline assignment: CDR1 DFQATT and CDR2 SNEGSKA (reference sequence).

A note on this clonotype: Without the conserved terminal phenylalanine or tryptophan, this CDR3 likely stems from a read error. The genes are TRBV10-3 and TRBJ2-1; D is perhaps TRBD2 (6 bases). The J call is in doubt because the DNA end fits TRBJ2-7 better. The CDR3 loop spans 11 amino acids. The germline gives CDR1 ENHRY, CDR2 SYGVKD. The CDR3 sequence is CAISGGGEQYL. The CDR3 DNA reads TGTGCCATCAGCGGGGGTGGGGAGCAGTACTTG.

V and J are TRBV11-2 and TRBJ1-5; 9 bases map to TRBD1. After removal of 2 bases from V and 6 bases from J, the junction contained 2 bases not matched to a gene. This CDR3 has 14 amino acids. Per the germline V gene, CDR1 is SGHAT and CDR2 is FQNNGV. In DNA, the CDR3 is TGTGCCAGCAGCTTAACAGGGGGCTTTCAGCCCCAGCATTTT. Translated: CASSLTGGFQPQHF.

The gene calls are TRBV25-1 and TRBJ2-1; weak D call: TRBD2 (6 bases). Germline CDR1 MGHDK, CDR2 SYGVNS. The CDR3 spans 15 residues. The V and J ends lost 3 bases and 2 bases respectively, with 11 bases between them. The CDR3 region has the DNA TGTGCCAGCAGTGACCTTCCTAGCGCCTACAATGAGCAGTTCTTC. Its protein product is CASSDLPSAYNEQFF.

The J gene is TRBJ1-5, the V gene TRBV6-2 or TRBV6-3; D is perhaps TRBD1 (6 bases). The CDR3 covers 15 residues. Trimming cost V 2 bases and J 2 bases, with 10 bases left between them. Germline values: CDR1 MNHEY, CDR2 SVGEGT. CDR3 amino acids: CASSYRDNGNQPQHF. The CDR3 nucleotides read TGTGCCAGCAGTTACAGGGACAACGGCAATCAGCCCCAGCATTTT.

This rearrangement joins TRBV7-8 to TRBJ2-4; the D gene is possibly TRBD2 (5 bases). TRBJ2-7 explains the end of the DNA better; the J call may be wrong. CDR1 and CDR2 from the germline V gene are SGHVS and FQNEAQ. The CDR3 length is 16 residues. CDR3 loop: CASSLRASSGNYEQYF. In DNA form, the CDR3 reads TGTGCCAGCAGCCTGCGGGCCTCGTCCGGGAACTACGAGCAGTACTTC.

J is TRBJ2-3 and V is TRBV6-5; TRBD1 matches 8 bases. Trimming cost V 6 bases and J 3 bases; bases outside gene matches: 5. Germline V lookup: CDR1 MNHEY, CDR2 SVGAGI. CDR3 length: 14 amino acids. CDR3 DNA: TGTGCCAGCAGCCTGGACAGGGCTACAGATACGCAGTATTTT. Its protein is CASSLDRATDTQYF.

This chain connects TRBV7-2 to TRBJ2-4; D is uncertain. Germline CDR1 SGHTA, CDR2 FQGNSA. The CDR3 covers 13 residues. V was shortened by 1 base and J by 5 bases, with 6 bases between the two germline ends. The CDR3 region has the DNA TGTGCCAGCAGCTTAGGGCTTGAAAACATTCAGTACTTC. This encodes CASSLGLENIQYF.

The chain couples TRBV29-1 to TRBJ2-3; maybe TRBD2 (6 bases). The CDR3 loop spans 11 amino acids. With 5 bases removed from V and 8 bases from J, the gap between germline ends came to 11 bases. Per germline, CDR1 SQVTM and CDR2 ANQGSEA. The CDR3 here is CSVSGEVTQYF. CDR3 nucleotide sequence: TGCAGCGTTTCCGGGGAGGTTACGCAGTATTTT.